The next 21 T cell receptor beta chains were all read from a single sample in a study of identical twins (dated by TCRdb to the mid-2010s). The library was obtained by 5' RACE. Sequenced on an Illumina HiSeq 2000. Using fastp at Q25 and MiXCR, TCRdb reprocessed the public reads and kept productive beta chains. One record per CDR3 amino acid sequence lists the most common genes and DNA. This sample holds a few hundred thousand distinct CDR3 sequences; over 5.5% were observed only once. Together, the top ten hold about 14% of the sample. This same sample was also part of a study on T cells expressing NK-cell markers.

The sequenced sample consisted of CD8+ T cells sorted from blood. The receptors here all came from a woman aged 18-35 years in good health.

This clonotype occurred many times. This chain links TRBV6-1 with TRBJ2-2; 10 bases fit TRBD2. With 8 bases clipped from V and 2 bases from J, the junction kept 5 bases outside the gene matches. The CDR3 totals 15 residues. CDR1 and CDR2 (germline): MNHNS, SASEGT. CDR3 region: CASRRTSGNTGELFF. The CDR3 nucleotides read TGTGCCAGCCGAAGGACTAGCGGTAACACCGGGGAGCTGTTTTTT.

A few counts support this clonotype. The rearrangement joins TRBV10-3 to TRBJ1-1, with TRBD1 matching 11 bases. There are 14 residues in the CDR3. The germline CDR1 and CDR2 sequences are ENHRY and SYGVKD. With 6 bases clipped from V and 3 bases from J, the junction kept 3 bases outside the gene matches. The CDR3: CAISAGQGDTEAFF. The CDR3 coding sequence is TGTGCCATCAGCGCGGGACAGGGGGACACTGAAGCTTTCTTT.

The chain combines TRBV2 with TRBJ1-1, with 7 bases lining up with TRBD1. The length of the CDR3 is 16 residues. V lost 3 bases to trimming and J lost 5 bases; unmatched junction nucleotides: 12. CDR1 and CDR2 from the germline V gene are SNHLY and FYNNEI. The CDR3 nucleotides read TGTGCCAGCAGTGAGACGAGGACAGGTTCGTCGACTGAAGCTTTCTTT. Its protein product is CASSETRTGSSTEAFF.

The chain combines TRBV30 with TRBJ2-7; TRBD2 matches at 7 bases. This CDR3 is built from 11 residues. V trimming: 0 bases; J trimming: 7 bases; junction bases outside the gene matches: 0. Per germline, CDR1 GTSNPN and CDR2 SVGIG (reference sequence). The CDR3 DNA reads TGTGCCTGGAGTGTTAGCGGGGAGCAGTACTTC. This translates into CAWSVSGEQYF.

A note on this clonotype: One end of the junction fails to match germline, which may point to a read error. J is TRBJ1-1 and V is TRBV7-7; TRBD1 might be the D (5 bases). CDR1 and CDR2 (germline): SSHAT, FNYEAQ (reference sequence). The CDR3 spans 16 residues. Here the CDR3 reads CASSPFWGELNTEAFF. CDR3 nucleotides: TGTGCTAGCAGCCCATTCTGGGGGGAACTGAACACTGAAGCTTTCTTT.

The chain couples TRBV6-1 to TRBJ2-3; D possibly corresponds to TRBD2 (5 bases). From germline, CDR1 is MNHNS and CDR2 SASEGT. V dropped 7 bases and J dropped 4 bases, with 21 bases sitting between them. The CDR3 totals 16 residues. CDR3 residues: CASTTLGGRWADTQYF. In DNA, the CDR3 is TGTGCCAGCACCACCTTGGGCGGGCGGTGGGCAGATACGCAGTATTTT.

This clonotype has only a few counts. The chain couples TRBV7-9 to TRBJ1-2; D possibly corresponds to TRBD1 (5 bases). Germline V gives CDR1 SEHNR, CDR2 FQNEAQ (reference sequence). There are 15 residues in the CDR3. V was cut by 5 bases and J by 4 bases, with 17 bases left in between. This CDR3 reads CASSLPKDRLYGYTF. The CDR3 bases are TGTGCCAGCAGCCTACCTAAAGACAGACTCTATGGCTACACCTTC.

The chain carries TRBV11-2 and TRBJ2-1; D gene ambiguous. The CDR3 has 11 amino acids. Germline CDR1 and CDR2: SGHAT and FQNNGV. V gave up 4 bases and J gave up 8 bases, with 6 bases separating them. CDR3 sequence: CASSSAYEQFF. The CDR3 region has the DNA TGTGCCAGCAGCTCCGCGTATGAGCAGTTCTTC.

This clonotype was counted a few times. The chain carries TRBV7-4 and TRBJ1-1; D unresolved. Germline V lookup: CDR1 SGHVT, CDR2 SQSDAQ. V shed 5 bases and J shed 4 bases, with 8 bases lying between them. This CDR3 has 12 residues. This CDR3 is CASSPPVTEAFF. The DNA for the CDR3 is TGTGCCAGCAGCCCCCCCGTCACTGAAGCTTTCTTT. Based on the CDR3 plus reference TRBV7-4 and TRBJ1-1, the full variable domain is GAGVSQSPRYKVAKRGRDVALRCDSISGHVTLYWYRQTLGQGSEVLTYSQSDAQRDKSGRPSGRFSAERPERSVSTLKIQRTEQGDSAVYLCASSPPVTEAFFGQGTRLTVV.

Only a few counts were recorded for this clonotype. This rearrangement joins TRBV4-3 to TRBJ2-3; TRBD2 might be the D (6 bases). With 0 bases removed from V and 5 bases from J, the gap between germline ends came to 18 bases. CDR1 and CDR2 from the germline V gene are LGHNA and YSLEER. The CDR3 runs to 17 residues. The CDR3 nucleotides read TGCGCCAGCAGCCAAGACCCCCCCGGCGGGAAGGGAGATACGCAGTATTTT. Encoded protein: CASSQDPPGGKGDTQYF.

In this sample, this clonotype turned up a few times. The rearrangement links TRBV3-1 to TRBJ2-7; TRBD2 matches 8 bases. V trimming: 1 base; J trimming: 4 bases; junction bases outside the gene matches: 6. Looked up from germline, CDR1 is LGHDT and CDR2 is YNNKEL (reference sequence). The CDR3 runs 15 residues. The CDR3 is CASSQVAGLQYEQYF. In nucleotides, the CDR3 is TGTGCCAGCAGCCAAGTAGCGGGACTCCAATACGAGCAGTACTTC.

This clonotype was seen more than once but under ten times. V gene TRBV16 combines with J gene TRBJ1-1; D not resolved. Trimming took 0 bases from V and 6 from J, leaving 2 bases between them. This CDR3 region has 11 residues. The germline V gene has CDR1 KGHSY and CDR2 FQNENV. The CDR3 is CASSQSAEAFF. The CDR3 DNA is TGTGCCAGCAGCCAATCCGCTGAAGCTTTCTTT.

The chain uses TRBV24-1 and TRBJ1-1, with a tentative D call TRBD1 (6 bases). Germline V gene sequence: CDR1 KGHDR, CDR2 SFDVKD. CDR3 length: 13 amino acids. The V and J ends lost 3 bases and 7 bases respectively, with 11 bases between them. The CDR3 reads CATSDPRTDEAFF. In DNA form, the CDR3 reads TGTGCCACCAGTGATCCCCGGACAGATGAAGCTTTCTTT.

Written as DNA, the CDR3 is TGTGCCAGCAGCTTAGGGGCGGGGGCGACCGGGGAGCTGTTTTTT. It yields the protein CASSLGAGATGELFF. This sequence joins TRBV7-3 and TRBJ2-2; the D gene is possibly TRBD2 (7 bases). V was shortened by 2 bases and J by 5 bases, with 12 bases between the two germline ends. CDR3 length: 15 amino acids. Germline V gives CDR1 SGHTA, CDR2 FQGTGA.

This clonotype was detected ten times or more. The CDR3 DNA follows: TGTGCCAGCAATTCCCCACGACTAGCTAAATACAATGAGCAGTTCTTC. This sequence encodes CASNSPRLAKYNEQFF. The V and J genes are TRBV12-3 or TRBV12-4 and TRBJ2-1, with TRBD2 matching over 7 bases. The trim removed 7 bases at V and 4 bases at J, leaving 13 bases unmatched. The CDR3 length is 16 residues.

This clonotype was observed a handful of times. V usage is TRBV4-3 and J usage is TRBJ2-1; 8 positions agree with TRBD1. The CDR3 consists of 14 residues. Losses at the gene ends were 4 bases for V and 8 bases for J; bases not matched to a gene: 7. Germline V gene sequence: CDR1 LGHNA, CDR2 YSLEER. The CDR3 reads CASSLTTGDDEQFF. DNA for the CDR3: TGCGCCAGCAGCCTAACGACAGGGGATGATGAGCAGTTCTTC.

At least ten counts were recorded for this clonotype. The chain joins TRBV7-9 to TRBJ2-5, with 7 bases identical to TRBD2. CDR3 length: 16 residues. Germline trimming cut 6 bases from V and 5 bases from J; bases unmatched to any gene: 15. Per germline, CDR1 SEHNR and CDR2 FQNEAQ (reference sequence). As DNA, the CDR3 is TGTGCCAGCAGTCTTAGGTCGTACTGGCGGGGGGAGACCCAGTACTTC. It encodes CASSLRSYWRGETQYF.

In its sample, this clonotype was seen many times. The V and J genes are TRBV11-3 and TRBJ2-1; D is perhaps TRBD1 or TRBD2 (6 bases each). The CDR3 has 14 residues. V was clipped by 6 bases and J by 5 bases, with 14 bases between them. Looked up from germline, CDR1 is SGHNT and CDR2 is YENEEA. This CDR3 reads CASRERGVDNEQFF. The CDR3 DNA is TGTGCCAGCAGGGAAAGGGGGGTCGACAATGAGCAGTTCTTC.

The rearrangement uses TRBV27 and TRBJ1-5; D is possibly TRBD1 (6 bases). The CDR3 consists of 12 residues. With 5 bases removed from V and 14 bases from J, the gap between germline ends came to 16 bases. The germline V gene has CDR1 MNHEY and CDR2 SMNVEV (reference sequence). The chain's CDR3 is CASSGGLPLEHF. CDR3 DNA sequence: TGTGCCAGCAGTGGGGGCCTTCCCCTGGAGCATTTT.

J is TRBJ2-7 and V is TRBV18; TRBD2 matches at 15 bases. The CDR3 length is 16 residues. V lost 5 bases, J lost 3 bases, and 5 bases stayed unmatched. CDR1 is KGHSH and CDR2 is LQKENI in the germline V gene. This chain's CDR3 is CASSSGTSGGIYEQYF. In DNA form, the CDR3 reads TGTGCCAGCTCAAGCGGGACTAGCGGGGGGATCTACGAGCAGTACTTC.

This clonotype was found a few times. This sequence joins TRBV27 and TRBJ1-5; D not resolved. The germline gives CDR1 MNHEY, CDR2 SMNVEV (reference sequence). V was trimmed by 0 bases and J by 7 bases, leaving 7 bases between them. The CDR3 has 13 residues. CDR3 amino acids: CASSLSLGQPQHF. The CDR3 nucleotides are TGTGCCAGCAGTTTATCGTTGGGACAGCCCCAGCATTTT.